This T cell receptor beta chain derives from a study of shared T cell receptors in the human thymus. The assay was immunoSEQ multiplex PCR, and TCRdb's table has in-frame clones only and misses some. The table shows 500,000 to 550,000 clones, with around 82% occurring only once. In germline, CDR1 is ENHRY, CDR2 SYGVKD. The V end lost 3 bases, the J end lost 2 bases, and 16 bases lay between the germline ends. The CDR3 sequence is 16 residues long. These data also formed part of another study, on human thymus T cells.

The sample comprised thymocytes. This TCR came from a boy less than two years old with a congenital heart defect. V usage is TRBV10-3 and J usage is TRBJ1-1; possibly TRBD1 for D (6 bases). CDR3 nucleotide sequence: TGTGCCATCAGTGAAGTTCCGGGACACCCAAACACTGAAGCTTTCTTT. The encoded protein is CAISEVPGHPNTEAFF.